Shown below are 4 T cell receptor beta chains from a single sample sequenced in a study of blood T cell repertoires in COVID-19. The table came from immunoSEQ multiplex PCR; TCRdb's copy has only in-frame clones and leaves some out. The sample carries fewer than 300,000 clones, about 91% recorded once. Sequencing was performed on PBMCs or T cells enriched from blood (not recorded which). These receptors were collected from a middle-aged woman with acute COVID-19.

Worth noting for this clone: Other DNA sequences in this specimen translate into the identical CDR3. The chain links TRBV18 to TRBJ2-3, with 10 bases aligning to TRBD2. Trimming at V came to 3 bases and at J to 0 bases, leaving 6 bases not matched to a gene. CDR3 length equals 17 residues. The V gene's germline CDR1 is KGHSH and CDR2 LQKENI. Here the CDR3 reads CASSPATSGTSTDTQYF. The CDR3 DNA reads as TGTGCCAGCTCACCCGCCACTAGCGGGACTAGCACAGATACGCAGTATTTT.

This chain joins TRBV18 and TRBJ1-4, with D maybe TRBD1 (6 bases). V shed 7 bases and J shed 0 bases, with 21 bases lying between them. Germline V gene lookup returns CDR1 KGHSH and CDR2 LQKENI. The CDR3 sequence is 18 residues long. CDR3: CASYQDRLTGPTNEKLFF. The DNA for the CDR3 is TGTGCCAGCTACCAGGACCGGCTTACAGGGCCAACTAATGAAAAACTGTTTTTT.

The rearrangement uses TRBV19 and TRBJ1-2; TRBD1 aligns across 7 bases. CDR1 and CDR2 (germline): LNHDA, SQIVND (reference sequence). CDR3 length equals 13 residues. The J segment lost 4 bases and the V segment lost 9 bases, leaving 8 bases of the junction unmatched. CDR3 residues: CASGRGPAYGYTF. In DNA, the CDR3 is TGTGCCAGCGGGAGGGGGCCGGCCTATGGCTACACCTTC.

The chain joins TRBV18 to TRBJ1-1; D is undetermined. V gave up 4 bases and J gave up 5 bases, with 14 bases separating them. The CDR3 runs 14 residues. The germline CDR1 and CDR2 sequences are KGHSH and LQKENI. The CDR3 DNA reads as TGTGCCAGCTCACGCGCGGGTCAGGCGACTGAAGCTTTCTTT. Protein sequence: CASSRAGQATEAFF.